One sample yielded the 19 T cell receptor beta chains listed below, sequenced in a study of shared clonotypes between healthy human individuals. Using immunoSEQ multiplex PCR, the repertoire was profiled, and TCRdb retains in-frame clones only, with some absent. Of a few million clones listed, around 90% are singletons. The sequenced material came from naive CD4+ T cells sorted from blood. Subset noted: CD45RA+ positively selected. The receptors were gathered from a man aged 18 to 30 in good health.

V is TRBV11-2 and J is TRBJ1-2; D may be TRBD1 (5 bases). Trimming cost V 3 bases and J 1 base, with 12 bases left between them. CDR1 and CDR2 (germline): SGHAT, FQNNGV. CDR3 length equals 15 residues. CDR3 nucleotide sequence: TGTGCCAGCAGCTTGCGGGGGGTTAATAACTATGGCTACACCTTC. This translates into CASSLRGVNNYGYTF.

This clone has just one count. The chain has TRBV6-1 and TRBJ2-6, with 13 bases fitting TRBD2. J lost 3 bases, V lost 4 bases, and 6 bases had no gene match. The CDR3 sequence is 18 residues long. Germline CDR1 is MNHNS and CDR2 is SASEGT. CDR3 bases: TGTGCCAGCAGTGTGCGGACTAGCGGGAGTCGTGGGGCCAACGTCCTGACTTTC. Translation: CASSVRTSGSRGANVLTF.

In this sample, this clone turned up once. J is TRBJ2-2 and V is TRBV7-6; no reliable D call. Germline V CDR1 and CDR2: SGHVS, FNYEAQ. The germline V and J ends were trimmed by 0 bases and 0 bases, with 8 bases remaining between them. The CDR3 spans 16 residues. DNA of the CDR3: TGTGCCAGCAGCTTAGCGTCGGTCGCGAACACCGGGGAGCTGTTTTTT. As protein: CASSLASVANTGELFF.

V usage is TRBV4-3 and J usage is TRBJ1-2, with D hard to call. V lost 0 bases and J 6 bases, leaving 26 bases between the germline ends. The length of the CDR3 is 19 residues. Germline values: CDR1 LGHNA, CDR2 YSLEER. The CDR3 sequence is CASSQDPKGLTLSGHGYTF. The CDR3 region has the DNA TGCGCCAGCAGCCAAGATCCTAAGGGTCTGACTCTATCTGGCCATGGCTACACCTTC.

CDR3 sequence: CASSYSTGQFGAFF. DNA of the CDR3: TGTGCCAGCAGTTACTCGACCGGGCAATTTGGAGCTTTCTTT. The chain employs TRBV6-6 and TRBJ1-1; D is unresolved. Trimming took 0 bases from V and 10 from J, leaving 15 bases between them. The CDR3 is made up of 14 amino acids. Germline V CDR1 and CDR2: MNHNY, SVGAGI (reference sequence).

The CDR3 loop reads CASSPGGKREMASGEQFF. The DNA for the CDR3 is TGTGCCAGCAGCCCCGGTGGGAAGCGGGAAATGGCGTCGGGTGAGCAGTTCTTC. The rearrangement joins TRBV5-4 to TRBJ2-1, with 7 bases matching TRBD2. The V segment lost 4 bases and the J segment 9 bases; nucleotides outside the gene matches: 22. The CDR3 covers 18 residues. Germline-derived CDR1 and CDR2 are SGHNT and YYREEE (reference sequence).

The V call is TRBV6-5, the J call TRBJ2-1; TRBD1 is a possible D gene (6 bases). V was cut by 2 bases and J by 0 bases, with 8 bases left in between. This CDR3 is 15 amino acids long. Germline V gene data show CDR1 as MNHEY and CDR2 as SVGAGI. This CDR3 reads CASSYLTGSYNEQFF. The DNA of the CDR3 is TGTGCCAGCAGTTACCTGACAGGCTCCTACAATGAGCAGTTCTTC.

The V and J genes are TRBV29-1 and TRBJ1-1; D is ambiguous. This CDR3 is 14 amino acids long. The germline V gene has CDR1 SQVTM and CDR2 ANQGSEA. Trimming took 4 bases from V and 0 from J, leaving 12 bases between them. CDR3 DNA sequence: TGCAGCGTTGCGCCTAGCGAGATGAACACTGAAGCTTTCTTT. Encoded protein: CSVAPSEMNTEAFF.

The chain employs TRBV6-6 and TRBJ1-5; the D is unclear. This CDR3 has 13 residues. Germline loops: CDR1 MNHNY, CDR2 SVGAGI (reference sequence). V gave up 2 bases and J gave up 3 bases, with 5 bases separating them. DNA of the CDR3: TGTGCCAGCAGTTACGTCCACAATCAGCCCCAGCATTTT. Residues: CASSYVHNQPQHF.

In this sample, this clone turned up a few times. The chain recombines TRBV7-2 with TRBJ1-4, with 8 bases identical to TRBD1. This CDR3 contains 15 residues. Trimming removed 3 bases from V and 2 bases from J; junction bases left unmatched: 2. CDR1 and CDR2 from the germline V gene are SGHTA and FQGNSA. CDR3 sequence (DNA): TGTGCCAGCAGCTTCGGGGACAGGACTAATGAAAAACTGTTTTTT. Translation: CASSFGDRTNEKLFF.

This clone has just a few counts. The chain recombines TRBV13 with TRBJ2-2; no clear D. This CDR3 contains 14 residues. Germline assignment: CDR1 PRHDT and CDR2 FYEKMQ (reference sequence). V lost 6 bases and J lost 0, with 8 bases in between. The CDR3 spells CASSLAPNTGELFF. The CDR3 nucleotides read TGTGCCAGCAGTCTGGCCCCGAACACCGGGGAGCTGTTTTTT.

This chain joins TRBV30 and TRBJ1-4; D remains unclear. CDR1 is GTSNPN, CDR2 SVGIG, per germline (reference sequence). The CDR3 has 14 residues. V dropped 1 base and J dropped 4 bases, with 10 bases sitting between them. CDR3 region: CAWSGGGSNEKLFF. CDR3 sequence (DNA): TGTGCCTGGAGTGGGGGAGGTAGTAATGAAAAACTGTTTTTT.

V usage is TRBV4-1 and J usage is TRBJ2-5, with D possibly being TRBD2 (6 bases). This CDR3 spans 16 amino acids. Per germline, CDR1 MGHRA and CDR2 YSYEKL. Trimming left V 1 base short and J 4 bases short, with 16 bases between. The CDR3, as DNA: TGCGCCAGCAGCCAAGTACCCTCGGGACTCGGAGAGACCCAGTACTTC. This encodes CASSQVPSGLGETQYF.

The chain carries TRBV5-1 and TRBJ2-2; 8 positions agree with TRBD2. This CDR3 is 15 amino acids long. Germline CDR1 reads SGHRS; CDR2 reads YFSETQ. Germline trimming cut 5 bases from V and 3 bases from J; bases unmatched to any gene: 6. CDR3 bases: TGCGCCAGCAGGCCACTTAGCGGGGACACCGGGGAGCTGTTTTTT. It encodes CASRPLSGDTGELFF.

The DNA for the CDR3 is TGCGCCAGCAGCTTGGCGCGGGGGGACAGGGTATCAGATACGCAGTATTTT. The encoded protein is CASSLARGDRVSDTQYF. This chain connects TRBV5-1 to TRBJ2-3; the D gene is possibly TRBD1 (9 bases). The germline V gene encodes CDR1 SGHRS and CDR2 YFSETQ. Trimming stripped 0 bases from V and 4 bases from J, with 18 bases between. The CDR3 is 17 amino acids. Based on the CDR3 plus reference TRBV5-1 and TRBJ2-3, the full variable domain is KAGVTQTPRYLIKTRGQQVTLSCSPISGHRSVSWYQQTPGQGLQFLFEYFSETQRNKGNFPGRFSGRQFSNSRSEMNVSTLELGDSALYLCASSLARGDRVSDTQYFGPGTRLTVL.

The gene calls are TRBV7-2 and TRBJ2-5; D call uncertain. With the DNA end fitting TRBJ2-7 better, the J assignment may be wrong. Germline loops: CDR1 SGHTA, CDR2 FQGNSA. This CDR3 has 12 residues. The CDR3 region is CASSFLPLEQYF. The CDR3 bases are TGTGCCAGCAGCTTCTTGCCGCTCGAGCAGTACTTC.

This clone turned up a few times. V and J are TRBV19 and TRBJ1-1; D possibly corresponds to TRBD1 (6 bases). Trimming removed 1 base from V and 3 bases from J, with 15 bases in between. Germline CDR1 reads LNHDA; CDR2 reads SQIVND (reference sequence). This CDR3 spans 16 amino acids. The CDR3 coding sequence is TGTGCCAGTAGTATAGCCAGGGGAGTATTCGACACTGAAGCTTTCTTT. Protein sequence: CASSIARGVFDTEAFF.

The rearrangement joins TRBV5-1 to TRBJ2-5; no clear D gene. The J call may be wrong; the DNA end is better matched by TRBJ2-7. CDR3 length equals 13 residues. Germline CDR1 SGHRS, CDR2 YFSETQ. CDR3 sequence reads: CASSLGSDYEQYF. For the CDR3, the DNA is TGCGCCAGCAGCTTGGGTTCTGACTACGAGCAGTACTTC.

About this clone: This specimen includes other DNA sequences encoding the same CDR3. This sequence joins TRBV5-1 and TRBJ2-3; TRBD2 is a possible D gene (5 bases). Trimming removed 0 bases at V and 0 bases at J, with 8 bases between. CDR3 length: 15 amino acids. CDR1 is SGHRS, CDR2 YFSETQ, per germline. The CDR3 reads CASSLAPGSTDTQYF. CDR3 nucleotides: TGCGCCAGCAGCTTGGCCCCGGGGAGCACAGATACGCAGTATTTT.